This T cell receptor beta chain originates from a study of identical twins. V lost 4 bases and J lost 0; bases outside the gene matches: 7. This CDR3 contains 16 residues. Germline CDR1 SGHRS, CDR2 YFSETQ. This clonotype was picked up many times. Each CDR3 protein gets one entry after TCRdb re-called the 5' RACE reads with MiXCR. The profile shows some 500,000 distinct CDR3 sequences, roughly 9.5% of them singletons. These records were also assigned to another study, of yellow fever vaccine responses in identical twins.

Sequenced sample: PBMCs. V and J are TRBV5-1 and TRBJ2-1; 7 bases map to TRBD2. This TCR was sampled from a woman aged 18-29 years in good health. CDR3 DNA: TGCGCCAGCAGCCCGGGGTGGGGGGGCTCCTACAATGAGCAGTTCTTC. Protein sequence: CASSPGWGGSYNEQFF.